These 20 T cell receptor beta chains were sequenced from one sample in a study of Ad26.COV2.S vaccination and SARS-CoV-2 variants. As to treatment: around 19 received Ad26.COV2.S at low or high dose, single or two shots; 5 received placebo; per-sample allocation not given. Material that was analyzed had been drawn on day 63 after the first vaccine or placebo injection. Repertoires were generated with immunoSEQ multiplex PCR, while TCRdb's copy carries only in-frame clones and drops some. The table shows over 350,000 clones, with around 85% occurring only once. Sequenced here: peripheral blood, sampled in a trial of Ad26.COV2.S vaccine versus placebo. These TCRs come from a person between 18 and 60 years old who received the Ad26.COV2.S COVID-19 vaccine or a placebo.

This rearrangement joins TRBV6-5 to TRBJ2-2; 7 bases match TRBD1. CDR3 length: 16 residues. The J segment lost 7 bases and the V segment lost 2 bases, leaving 10 bases of the junction unmatched. Germline loops: CDR1 MNHEY, CDR2 SVGAGI. Written as DNA, the CDR3 is TGTGCCAGCAGTTACGGGGACAGCCCTGGAATCGGGGAGCTGTTTTTT. Protein sequence: CASSYGDSPGIGELFF.

V usage is TRBV10-3 and J usage is TRBJ2-3; D is undetermined. Per the germline V gene, CDR1 is ENHRY and CDR2 is SYGVKD. V was shortened by 6 bases and J by 6 bases, with 13 bases between the two germline ends. The CDR3 consists of 13 residues. The CDR3 nucleotides read TGTGCCATCAGATCTATATCGACGGATACGCAGTATTTT. This translates into CAIRSISTDTQYF.

The genes are TRBV2 and TRBJ2-2; D is unresolved. The V and J ends lost 2 bases and 3 bases respectively, with 10 bases between them. The CDR3 runs 15 residues. The V gene's germline CDR1 is SNHLY and CDR2 FYNNEI. The CDR3 region is CASSERVTYTGELFF. CDR3 DNA: TGTGCCAGCAGTGAAAGAGTGACGTACACCGGGGAGCTGTTTTTT.

The chain employs TRBV3-1 (or the pseudogene TRBV3-2) and TRBJ2-3, with D perhaps matching TRBD1 or TRBD2 (5 bases each). The germline gives CDR1 LGHDT, CDR2 YNNKEL (reference sequence). Trimming took off 0 bases at V and 1 base at J, with 11 bases between the two ends. This CDR3 has 16 residues. This CDR3 is CASSQESGARTDTQYF. The CDR3 nucleotides are TGTGCCAGCAGCCAAGAATCCGGGGCCCGCACAGATACGCAGTATTTT.

Comments on this clone: At one end the junction does not follow the germline gene, possibly because of a read error. The rearrangement links TRBV11-3 to TRBJ2-1; 8 bases map to TRBD2. Germline V gene lookup returns CDR1 SGHNT and CDR2 YENEEA. This CDR3 region has 14 residues. The CDR3 DNA is TGTGCCAGCAGCTTAGATCAGAGCGGGGGCCCTCCGATCTTC. It codes for CASSLDQSGGPPIF.

The CDR3 nucleotides read TGTGCCAGCAGCTTATTTATGGGGGCTAGCTACGAGCAGTACTTC. Translated, it gives CASSLFMGASYEQYF. V gene TRBV7-2 combines with J gene TRBJ2-7, with a weak D call TRBD1 (6 bases). This CDR3 has 15 amino acids. CDR1 is SGHTA and CDR2 is FQGNSA in the germline V gene. Trimming pared 2 bases from V and 3 bases from J, leaving 14 bases between.

In this sample, this clone turned up once. The junction differs from germline at one of its ends, possibly a read error. The chain carries TRBV11-2 and TRBJ2-2; 7 bases match TRBD1. The CDR3 totals 16 residues. CDR1 is SGHAT and CDR2 is FQNNGV in the germline V gene. CDR3 loop: CASRSYRGENAGELFF. Here the CDR3 DNA reads TGTGCCAGCAGATCTTACAGGGGTGAGAACGCCGGGGAGCTGTTTTTT.

V gene TRBV5-6 combines with J gene TRBJ1-5, with D tentatively TRBD1 (6 bases). The CDR3 is 13 amino acids. Trimming pared 5 bases from V and 7 bases from J, leaving 13 bases between. Germline CDR1 is SGHDT and CDR2 is YYEEEE. The CDR3 reads CASSSEGGQPQHF. CDR3 coding DNA: TGTGCCAGCAGTTCGGAAGGGGGACAGCCCCAGCATTTT. Drawing the rest from reference TRBV5-6 and TRBJ1-5, the complete variable domain is DAGVTQSPTHLIKTRGQQVTLRCSPKSGHDTVSWYQQALGQGPQFIFQYYEEEERQRGNFPDRFSGHQFPNYSSELNVNALLLGDSALYLCASSSEGGQPQHFGDGTRLSIL.

The chain joins TRBV6-6 to TRBJ1-4; no firm D call. V dropped 2 bases and J dropped 8 bases, with 12 bases sitting between them. Germline CDR1 MNHNY, CDR2 SVGAGI (reference sequence). The CDR3 loop spans 14 amino acids. CDR3 bases: TGTGCCAGCAGTTACGCACCGGGAGGGGAAAAACTGTTTTTT. Translation: CASSYAPGGEKLFF.

This chain connects TRBV5-4 to TRBJ1-2, with D possibly being TRBD1 (6 bases). V dropped 9 bases and J dropped 4 bases, with 16 bases sitting between them. Looked up from germline, CDR1 is SGHNT and CDR2 is YYREEE (reference sequence). This CDR3 is built from 13 residues. CDR3: CATLPQGSYGYTF. CDR3 nucleotide sequence: TGTGCCACCCTTCCTCAGGGGAGCTATGGCTACACCTTC. Full variable domain (rest looked up from reference TRBV5-4 and TRBJ1-2): ETGVTQSPTHLIKTRGQQVTLRCSSQSGHNTVSWYQQALGQGPQFIFQYYREEENGRGNFPPRFSGLQFPNYSSELNVNALELDDSALYLCATLPQGSYGYTFGSGTRLTVV.

V usage is TRBV6-1 and J usage is TRBJ1-4, with D maybe TRBD1 (6 bases). Trimming took off 6 bases at V and 8 bases at J, with 25 bases between the two ends. The CDR3 contains 17 residues. CDR1 and CDR2 (germline): MNHNS, SASEGT. The CDR3 region is CASREYNGQRVSEKLFF. The CDR3, as DNA: TGTGCCAGCAGGGAATATAACGGACAGCGTGTTTCGGAAAAACTGTTTTTT.

There are a few counts of this clone. The chain has TRBV5-1 and TRBJ2-5, with D possibly TRBD2 on 6 matching bases. The CDR3 covers 17 residues. Germline assignment: CDR1 SGHRS and CDR2 YFSETQ. V was trimmed by 0 bases and J by 0 bases, leaving 15 bases between them. The CDR3 coding sequence is TGCGCCAGCAGCTTGGAAAGGGACTCAGACTACCAAGAGACCCAGTACTTC. Translation gives CASSLERDSDYQETQYF.

The rearrangement joins TRBV10-1 to TRBJ2-7, with TRBD2 matching 13 bases. Trimming cost V 3 bases and J 1 base; bases outside gene matches: 6. CDR3 length: 17 residues. CDR1 and CDR2 from the germline V gene are WNHNN and SYGVQD (reference sequence). CDR3 sequence (DNA): TGCGCCAGCAGTGACCCCAGGACTAGCGGGGGTTCCTACGAGCAGTACTTC. Translating it yields CASSDPRTSGGSYEQYF.

V is TRBV10-3 and J is TRBJ2-7; D gene unclear. Trimming left V 2 bases short and J 4 bases short, with 9 bases between. The CDR3 runs 13 residues. Germline V gene data show CDR1 as ENHRY and CDR2 as SYGVKD. In nucleotides, the CDR3 is TGTGCCATCAGTGAGGGCCAGTCATACGAGCAGTACTTC. Amino acids: CAISEGQSYEQYF.

This clone was observed a single time. The chain has TRBV11-2 and TRBJ1-3; tentatively, D is TRBD1 (6 bases). The germline V gene has CDR1 SGHAT and CDR2 FQNNGV. The CDR3 is 14 amino acids. V was clipped by 7 bases and J by 9 bases, with 19 bases between them. CDR3 sequence reads: CASKGQTGFGTIYF. The CDR3 DNA is TGTGCCAGCAAAGGACAGACCGGATTTGGCACCATATATTTT. The full variable domain, its missing parts supplied by reference TRBV11-2 and TRBJ1-3, is EAGVAQSPRYKIIEKRQSVAFWCNPISGHATLYWYQQILGQGPKLLIQFQNNGVVDDSQLPKDRFSAERLKGVDSTLKIQPAKLEDSAVYLCASKGQTGFGTIYFGEGSWLTVV.

The chain couples TRBV20-1 to TRBJ1-2; D may be TRBD1 (5 bases). This CDR3 region has 16 residues. Germline assignment: CDR1 DFQATT and CDR2 SNEGSKA (reference sequence). Trimming removed 3 bases from V and 3 bases from J, with 20 bases in between. The CDR3: CSASLERGVSHYGYTF. CDR3 nucleotide sequence: TGCAGTGCTAGTTTAGAGAGAGGGGTCTCGCACTATGGCTACACCTTC.

The rearrangement links TRBV5-1 to TRBJ2-1; D perhaps matches TRBD2 (5 bases). CDR3 length: 14 amino acids. Looked up from germline, CDR1 is SGHRS and CDR2 is YFSETQ. V dropped 0 bases and J dropped 9 bases, with 13 bases sitting between them. CDR3 in amino acids: CASSLVGGTAEQFF. The CDR3 coding sequence is TGCGCCAGCAGCTTGGTCGGAGGAACCGCTGAGCAGTTCTTC.

CDR3 in DNA: TGCGCCAGCAGCTTCCGGACCGCGACTAGCGGGGGAGCAGATACGCAGTATTTT. This encodes CASSFRTATSGGADTQYF. The V call is TRBV5-1, the J call TRBJ2-3, with 12 bases that match TRBD2. After removal of 2 bases from V and 4 bases from J, the junction contained 11 bases not matched to a gene. The CDR3 contains 18 residues. CDR1 and CDR2 from the germline V gene are SGHRS and YFSETQ.

This sequence joins TRBV10-3 and TRBJ2-5; TRBD2 agrees at 13 bases. V gave up 6 bases and J gave up 7 bases; unmatched junction bases: 14. CDR3 length equals 17 residues. Germline CDR1 is ENHRY and CDR2 is SYGVKD. This CDR3 reads CAISPTFTSGGAGTQYF. The CDR3, as DNA: TGTGCCATCAGCCCGACCTTTACTAGCGGGGGGGCTGGGACCCAGTACTTC.

The J gene is TRBJ1-6, the V gene TRBV6-5; 8 bases are shared with TRBD1. CDR3 length: 15 amino acids. Germline-derived CDR1 and CDR2 are MNHEY and SVGAGI. V shed 7 bases, J shed 5 bases, and the junction held 7 bases outside the gene matches. The CDR3 DNA reads TGTGCCAGCAATCCTATGACAGGGGATAATTCACCCCTCCACTTT. Its protein is CASNPMTGDNSPLHF.